What follows are 32 T cell receptor beta chains derived from one specimen sequenced in a study of T cell repertoires in ileal Crohn's disease (dated 2019 in TCRdb). Receptors were amplified or captured by the immunoSEQ multiplex PCR assay. TCRdb mirrors the immuneACCESS table, restricted to in-frame sequences. Some clones are absent from its copies; in checked studies, under half trace to an unresolved V gene, and the reason for the others is unknown. For this sample the table gives 11,000 to 15,000 clones, of which roughly three quarters were detected only once. The ten largest clonotypes hold 15% to 20% of the sample. The sample consisted of ileal tissue. These receptors came from an adult with Crohn's disease.

The J gene is TRBJ2-2, the V gene TRBV7-2, with TRBD2 matching 11 bases. V trimming: 5 bases; J trimming: 4 bases; junction bases outside the gene matches: 6. The CDR3 loop spans 16 amino acids. Germline V lookup: CDR1 SGHTA, CDR2 FQGNSA. The CDR3 region is CASSITSGGRTGELFF. CDR3 DNA sequence: TGTGCCAGCAGCATAACTAGCGGGGGTCGCACCGGGGAGCTGTTTTTT.

This clone has a handful of counts. The V gene is TRBV6-6, the J gene TRBJ2-1; D not resolved. The CDR3 has 12 amino acids. Germline CDR1 and CDR2: MNHNY and SVGAGI (reference sequence). V was pared by 5 bases and J by 9 bases, with 11 bases between. The CDR3 protein is CASSGVATEQFF. The CDR3 coding sequence is TGTGCCAGCAGTGGTGTAGCAACTGAGCAGTTCTTC.

This clone was observed a handful of times. The rearrangement joins TRBV6-1 to TRBJ2-7; the D gene is possibly TRBD1 (5 bases). The CDR3 contains 12 residues. The V gene's germline CDR1 is MNHNS and CDR2 SASEGT. V was pared by 7 bases and J by 2 bases, with 9 bases between. Written as DNA, the CDR3 is TGTGCCAGCAAGGGGCACACCTACGAGCAGTACTTC. This codes for CASKGHTYEQYF.

Turning to this clone: A read error may account for a junction end that differs from germline. The V and J genes are TRBV4-3 and TRBJ2-7; D perhaps matches TRBD2 (6 bases). Germline CDR1 is LGHNA and CDR2 is YSLEER. The length of the CDR3 is 14 residues. Here the CDR3 reads CASSKEAGRYEQYF. The CDR3 DNA sequence: TGCGCCAGCAGCAAAGAGGCGGGGAGGTACGAGCAGTACTTC.

The CDR3 bases are TGTGCCAGCACTAAGGACGAGCGGATCCCGAACACTGAAGCTTTCTTT. Translation: CASTKDERIPNTEAFF. The V call is TRBV2, the J call TRBJ1-1; D not resolved. This CDR3 comprises 16 residues. Trimming pared 7 bases from V and 1 base from J, leaving 19 bases between. Looked up from germline, CDR1 is SNHLY and CDR2 is FYNNEI.

The rearrangement uses TRBV7-9 and TRBJ1-2; a possible D gene is TRBD1 (6 bases). V lost 2 bases and J 2 bases, leaving 18 bases between the germline ends. CDR1 SEHNR and CDR2 FQNEAQ come from the germline V gene (reference sequence). The CDR3 sequence is 17 residues long. CDR3 DNA sequence: TGTGCCAGCAGCTTACGGGGGGCAGGACGAATCAACTATGGCTACACCTTC. Encoded protein: CASSLRGAGRINYGYTF. Together with reference TRBV7-9 and TRBJ1-2, the CDR3 gives the full variable domain: DTGVSQNPRHKITKRGQNVTFRCDPISEHNRLYWYRQTLGQGPEFLTYFQNEAQLEKSRLLSDRFSAERPKGSFSTLEIQRTEQGDSAMYLCASSLRGAGRINYGYTFGSGTRLTVV.

The rearrangement uses TRBV6-5 and TRBJ1-1, with a tentative D call TRBD1 (5 bases). V lost 2 bases and J lost 2, with 12 bases in between. Germline V gene data show CDR1 as MNHEY and CDR2 as SVGAGI. This CDR3 spans 15 amino acids. The DNA for the CDR3 is TGTGCCAGCAGTTACGGGTCAGGGATAAACACTGAAGCTTTCTTT. Translated, it gives CASSYGSGINTEAFF.

The V and J genes are TRBV4-2 and TRBJ2-2; 14 bases line up with TRBD2. This CDR3 is built from 17 residues. Germline CDR1 is LGHNA and CDR2 is YNFKEQ. Trimming removed 3 bases from V and 7 bases from J; junction bases left unmatched: 7. For the CDR3, the DNA is TGTGCCAGCAGCCACCCGACTAGCGGGGGGGCTGGCGGGGAGCTGTTTTTT. Translating gives CASSHPTSGGAGGELFF.

This clone has only a few counts. The genes are TRBV6-6 and TRBJ2-7; D call uncertain. Germline values: CDR1 MNHNY, CDR2 SVGAGI (reference sequence). The CDR3 loop spans 12 amino acids. V was shortened by 6 bases and J by 6 bases, with 12 bases between the two germline ends. CDR3 in DNA: TGTGCCAGCAGCCCACATAGGAGCGAGCAGTACTTC. Translated: CASSPHRSEQYF.

In regard to this clone: In the same sample, other DNA sequences code for this CDR3. This chain uses TRBV6-1 with TRBJ1-5; 7 bases align to TRBD1. Germline-derived CDR1 and CDR2 are MNHNS and SASEGT. Unmatched junction bases numbered 12, after V lost 10 bases and J lost 6 bases. This CDR3 comprises 14 residues. The CDR3: CAIQSYRGGQPQHF. In nucleotides, the CDR3 is TGTGCCATACAGAGTTACAGGGGAGGTCAGCCCCAGCATTTT.

The CDR3 reads CAWRVPGDSSPLHF. The CDR3 nucleotides read TGTGCCTGGAGGGTGCCGGGAGACAGTTCACCCCTCCACTTT. This chain joins TRBV30 and TRBJ1-6, with D perhaps TRBD1 (5 bases). Trimming cost V 3 bases and J 9 bases, with 15 bases left between them. The CDR3 contains 14 residues. Per germline, CDR1 GTSNPN and CDR2 SVGIG (reference sequence).

The chain has TRBV6-5 and TRBJ2-1; the match to TRBD1 covers 7 bases. The CDR3 has 15 residues. The germline V gene has CDR1 MNHEY and CDR2 SVGAGI. J lost 5 bases, V lost 0 bases, and 4 bases had no gene match. CDR3 DNA sequence: TGTGCCAGCAGTTACTCGGACAGGACTGACAATGAGCAGTTCTTC. It encodes CASSYSDRTDNEQFF.

This sequence joins TRBV2 and TRBJ1-6, with TRBD1 matching over 9 bases. This CDR3 comprises 14 residues. V lost 6 bases to trimming and J lost 8 bases; unmatched junction nucleotides: 5. Germline V gives CDR1 SNHLY, CDR2 FYNNEI. The CDR3 sequence is CASSVRDRDSPLHF. For the CDR3, the DNA is TGTGCCAGCAGCGTCCGGGACAGGGATTCACCCCTCCACTTT.

The rearrangement joins TRBV2 to TRBJ2-5; D remains ambiguous. V dropped 4 bases and J dropped 0 bases, with 9 bases sitting between them. Germline V CDR1 and CDR2: SNHLY, FYNNEI. This CDR3 has 14 amino acids. CDR3 sequence (DNA): TGTGCCAGCAGTGTCGCTGAGTACCAAGAGACCCAGTACTTC. It translates to CASSVAEYQETQYF.

CDR3 nucleotides: TGTGCCAGCGGACGCTCCCAGGGGAGGAACACTGAAGCTTTCTTT. This sequence encodes CASGRSQGRNTEAFF. The V call is TRBV2, the J call TRBJ1-1; D might be TRBD1 (6 bases). This CDR3 comprises 15 residues. V lost 8 bases and J lost 1, with 17 bases in between. In germline, CDR1 is SNHLY, CDR2 FYNNEI.

This clone has just a few counts. This sequence joins TRBV2 and TRBJ1-2, with D possibly being TRBD1 (5 bases). CDR1 is SNHLY and CDR2 is FYNNEI in the germline V gene. The CDR3 is made up of 13 amino acids. Trimming removed 3 bases from V and 2 bases from J, with 7 bases in between. The CDR3 sequence: CASSDGGNYGYTF. The DNA for the CDR3 is TGTGCCAGCAGTGACGGGGGAAACTATGGCTACACCTTC.

The chain is built from TRBV6-5 and TRBJ1-2; 10 bases agree with TRBD1. This CDR3 has 12 amino acids. Looked up from germline, CDR1 is MNHEY and CDR2 is SVGAGI. The V gene end was trimmed by 8 bases and the J gene end by 8 bases; junction bases not matched to a gene: 5. CDR3 sequence: CASARTGGGYTF. CDR3 DNA sequence: TGTGCCAGCGCCCGGACAGGGGGGGGCTACACCTTC.

The genes are TRBV10-3 and TRBJ2-1; 10 bases agree with TRBD2. The germline CDR1 and CDR2 sequences are ENHRY and SYGVKD. This CDR3 has 14 residues. Losses at the gene ends were 10 bases for V and 8 bases for J; bases not matched to a gene: 11. DNA for the CDR3: TGTGCCACCCAAAGAGCGGGGGGGCCCCATGAGCAGTTCTTC. It translates to CATQRAGGPHEQFF.

This chain joins TRBV5-1 and TRBJ2-7; possible D gene TRBD2, 6 bases. The germline V gene has CDR1 SGHRS and CDR2 YFSETQ. Trimming shortened V by 4 bases and J by 4 bases, and 21 bases separated the two germline ends. The CDR3 loop spans 16 amino acids. The CDR3 DNA reads TGCGCCAGCAGCGTTGGCGGGGTTCCCCGGGGATACGAGCAGTACTTC. This gives the protein CASSVGGVPRGYEQYF.

V gene TRBV2 combines with J gene TRBJ2-1, with TRBD2 matching over 9 bases. J gave up 2 bases and V 7 bases, and 3 bases lay outside the gene matches. Germline V gives CDR1 SNHLY, CDR2 FYNNEI. The CDR3 runs to 14 residues. CDR3 nucleotide sequence: TGTGCCAGCACTAGCGGGGTTGCCTACAATGAGCAGTTCTTC. This sequence encodes CASTSGVAYNEQFF.

CDR3 protein: CASSTLAGGRAGELFF. Here the CDR3 DNA reads TGCGCCAGCAGCACGCTAGCGGGGGGGCGTGCCGGGGAGCTGTTTTTT. V gene TRBV4-1 combines with J gene TRBJ2-2, with 12 bases lining up with TRBD2. Germline loops: CDR1 MGHRA, CDR2 YSYEKL. The CDR3 runs to 16 residues. V lost 5 bases, J lost 6 bases, and 7 bases stayed unmatched.

The genes are TRBV29-1 and TRBJ1-2, with D hard to call. Trimming cost V 4 bases and J 8 bases, with 26 bases left between them. CDR3 length: 16 residues. Germline lookup yields CDR1 SQVTM and CDR2 ANQGSEA. CDR3 bases: TGCAGCGTTGGTTCGTCGGCAGTCGGCTCTTTGGGCGGCTACACCTTC. Its protein product is CSVGSSAVGSLGGYTF.

The genes are TRBV19 and TRBJ1-4, with D unclear. Per the germline V gene, CDR1 is LNHDA and CDR2 is SQIVND (reference sequence). Trimming shortened V by 6 bases and J by 7 bases, and 24 bases separated the two germline ends. This CDR3 contains 17 residues. The DNA for the CDR3 is TGTGCCAGTAGCATCACGCACCGGGGAACCGGAGGTGAAAAACTGTTTTTT. Translation gives CASSITHRGTGGEKLFF.

The chain combines TRBV11-2 with TRBJ1-5, with D uncertain. V was clipped by 0 bases and J by 5 bases, with 8 bases between them. Germline assignment: CDR1 SGHAT and CDR2 FQNNGV. The CDR3 spans 14 residues. CDR3 loop: CASSLDSVHQPQHF. The CDR3 nucleotides read TGTGCCAGCAGCTTAGATAGCGTACATCAGCCCCAGCATTTT.

The chain carries TRBV19 and TRBJ2-3; D gene ambiguous. This CDR3 has 13 residues. Germline lookup yields CDR1 LNHDA and CDR2 SQIVND (reference sequence). Between the trimmed V and J ends, which lost 6 bases and 1 base, there was a span of 8 bases. CDR3 sequence reads: CASRELGTDTQYF. The CDR3 DNA reads TGTGCCAGTAGGGAGCTCGGCACAGATACGCAGTATTTT.

This sequence joins TRBV6-6 and TRBJ2-7; possible D gene TRBD2, 6 bases. Germline CDR1 and CDR2: MNHNY and SVGAGI (reference sequence). V gave up 2 bases and J gave up 2 bases, with 10 bases separating them. The CDR3 runs to 14 residues. CDR3 residues: CASSYGTPAYEQYF. CDR3 sequence (DNA): TGTGCCAGCAGTTACGGGACTCCTGCCTACGAGCAGTACTTC.

The chain combines TRBV5-1 with TRBJ2-5; 12 nucleotides agree with TRBD2. CDR3 length equals 17 residues. Germline V gene lookup returns CDR1 SGHRS and CDR2 YFSETQ. V shed 0 bases, J shed 2 bases, and the junction held 5 bases outside the gene matches. The CDR3 reads CASSLGLAGADQETQYF. The CDR3 bases are TGCGCCAGCAGCTTGGGACTAGCGGGGGCTGATCAAGAGACCCAGTACTTC.

By its share, this clone is medium-sized. The gene calls are TRBV2 and TRBJ2-2; D gene unclear. The V end was cut by 9 bases, the J end by 1 base, with 9 bases between. The CDR3 has 13 residues. Germline V gene lookup returns CDR1 SNHLY and CDR2 FYNNEI. The CDR3 is CARTTENTGELFF. DNA for the CDR3: TGTGCCAGAACAACAGAGAACACCGGGGAGCTGTTTTTT. The full variable domain, with the rest looked up from reference TRBV2 and TRBJ2-2, is EPEVTQTPSHQVTQMGQEVILRCVPISNHLYFYWYRQILGQKVEFLVSFYNNEISEKSEIFDDQFSVERPDGSNFTLKIRSTKLEDSAMYFCARTTENTGELFFGEGSRLTVL.

V gene TRBV11-2 combines with J gene TRBJ2-7, with D unresolved. This CDR3 contains 13 residues. Trimming stripped 4 bases from V and 3 bases from J, with 10 bases between. Per the germline V gene, CDR1 is SGHAT and CDR2 is FQNNGV. CDR3 region: CASSSPLLYEQYF. The CDR3 bases are TGTGCCAGCAGCTCCCCTCTTCTCTACGAGCAGTACTTC.

The J gene is TRBJ1-4, the V gene TRBV2; D possibly corresponds to TRBD1 (5 bases). Germline V gene lookup returns CDR1 SNHLY and CDR2 FYNNEI. Trimming pared 4 bases from V and 5 bases from J, leaving 14 bases between. This CDR3 has 15 residues. The CDR3 reads CASSVFDSENEKLFF. DNA for the CDR3: TGTGCCAGCAGTGTTTTCGACAGCGAAAATGAAAAACTGTTTTTT.

CDR3 loop: CASSQTFGGTGGKNQPQHF. As DNA, the CDR3 is TGTGCCAGCAGCCAAACATTCGGGGGGACAGGGGGCAAAAATCAGCCCCAGCATTTT. This chain uses TRBV4-2 with TRBJ1-5; 12 nucleotides align to TRBD1. V dropped 2 bases and J dropped 4; count of bases not matched to a gene: 12. The CDR3 sequence is 19 residues long. CDR1 LGHNA and CDR2 YNFKEQ come from the germline V gene.

This clone has a handful of counts. In nucleotides, the CDR3 is TGTGCCAGCAGATTAGCGGGAGGGCTTTACAATGAGCAGTTCTTC. Its translation: CASRLAGGLYNEQFF. The chain is built from TRBV2 and TRBJ2-1; 11 positions agree with TRBD2. Germline loops: CDR1 SNHLY, CDR2 FYNNEI. The CDR3 loop spans 15 amino acids. The V and J ends lost 6 bases and 4 bases, in that order; junction bases with no gene match: 5.